One and the same sample provided the 22 T cell receptor beta chains below, sequenced in a study of identifying expanded T cells in peripheral blood. Generated by immunoSEQ multiplex PCR, the TCRdb table keeps only in-frame clones and is missing some. The sample comprises about 100,000 clones, over 75% of which are singletons, and 5% to 6.5% rests with the top ten. Sequenced material: blood. The receptor set was obtained from a person aged 18 to 70 in good health.

The gene calls are TRBV6-1 and TRBJ2-4, with D uncertain. V lost 5 bases, J lost 6 bases, and 5 bases lay in between. The CDR3 covers 11 residues. Germline V lookup: CDR1 MNHNS, CDR2 SASEGT. DNA for the CDR3: TGTGCCAGCAGTTCCCTAAACATTCAGTACTTC. Translated: CASSSLNIQYF.

The gene calls are TRBV30 and TRBJ1-6; D is undetermined. V was shortened by 0 bases and J by 6 bases, with 9 bases between the two germline ends. Germline V gene lookup returns CDR1 GTSNPN and CDR2 SVGIG (reference sequence). The CDR3 runs to 14 residues. The CDR3 coding sequence is TGTGCCTGGAGTGTCGAAGGTGGTAATTCACCCCTCCACTTT. It encodes CAWSVEGGNSPLHF.

This clone occurred a few times. V gene TRBV18 combines with J gene TRBJ1-5; D unclear. Germline V lookup: CDR1 KGHSH, CDR2 LQKENI. This CDR3 comprises 15 residues. V was cut by 0 bases and J by 2 bases, with 8 bases left in between. The CDR3 bases are TGTGCCAGCTCACCACCGGGCAAGGGCAATCAGCCCCAGCATTTT. The encoded protein is CASSPPGKGNQPQHF. Looking up the rest from reference TRBV18 and TRBJ1-5 gives the full variable domain: NAGVMQNPRHLVRRRGQEARLRCSPMKGHSHVYWYRQLPEEGLKFMVYLQKENIIDESGMPKERFSAEFPKEGPSILRIQQVVRGDSAAYFCASSPPGKGNQPQHFGDGTRLSIL.

The chain joins TRBV9 to TRBJ2-2; 8 nucleotides match TRBD2. The CDR3 length is 15 residues. Germline V gene data show CDR1 as SGDLS and CDR2 as YYNGEE. The ends lost 0 bases at V and 4 bases at J; junction bases unmatched: 2. The CDR3 region is CASSVVAGGTGELFF. CDR3 sequence (DNA): TGTGCCAGCAGCGTAGTGGCGGGGGGCACCGGGGAGCTGTTTTTT.

In the case of this clone: Other DNA sequences in the same sample also yield this CDR3. J is TRBJ2-7 and V is TRBV7-9; no clear D gene. The CDR3 length is 11 residues. V was shortened by 2 bases and J by 3 bases, with 2 bases between the two germline ends. The germline V gene encodes CDR1 SEHNR and CDR2 FQNEAQ (reference sequence). The CDR3 reads CASSLSYEQYF. The CDR3 nucleotides read TGTGCCAGCAGCTTAAGCTACGAGCAGTACTTC.

V usage is TRBV6-1 and J usage is TRBJ1-3; D is unresolved. Trimming stripped 6 bases from V and 3 bases from J, with 9 bases between. The germline V gene encodes CDR1 MNHNS and CDR2 SASEGT. The CDR3 is 13 residues long. As DNA, the CDR3 is TGTGCCAGCAGGTGGGGTGTTGGAAACACCATATATTTT. As protein: CASRWGVGNTIYF.

This chain's CDR3 is CASSLGAGEQFF. Written as DNA, the CDR3 is TGTGCCAGCAGCTTGGGGGCGGGGGAGCAGTTCTTC. V is TRBV5-6 and J is TRBJ2-1; a possible D gene is TRBD2 (6 bases). Germline V gene data show CDR1 as SGHDT and CDR2 as YYEEEE. The V gene lost 0 bases and the J gene lost 10 bases, with 8 bases spanning the gap. The CDR3 contains 12 residues.

The J gene is TRBJ2-1, the V gene TRBV5-6; TRBD2 might be the D (6 bases). The CDR3 length is 13 residues. The ends were cut back, 2 bases at V and 7 bases at J, with 10 bases in the middle. CDR1 is SGHDT, CDR2 YYEEEE, per germline. CDR3 bases: TGTGCCAGCAGCTTACCGGGGGTGAATGAGCAGTTCTTC. Translation: CASSLPGVNEQFF.

V and J are TRBV30 and TRBJ2-2; 8 bases align to TRBD2. CDR3 length: 15 amino acids. V shed 8 bases and J 4 bases; nucleotides not matched to a gene: 12. Per the germline V gene, CDR1 is GTSNPN and CDR2 is SVGIG (reference sequence). The CDR3 loop reads CAGDSGAGSTGELFF. DNA of the CDR3: TGTGCCGGAGATAGCGGGGCTGGGAGCACCGGGGAGCTGTTTTTT.

The CDR3 DNA is TGTGCCATCAGCGGGACAGTGTCAGATACGCAGTATTTT. This translates into CAISGTVSDTQYF. V usage is TRBV10-3 and J usage is TRBJ2-3; 7 nucleotides agree with TRBD1. CDR3 length: 13 residues. Germline CDR1 and CDR2: ENHRY and SYGVKD. V gave up 6 bases and J gave up 4 bases; unmatched junction bases: 4.

The chain is built from TRBV19 and TRBJ1-5; the match to TRBD1 covers 9 bases. Looked up from germline, CDR1 is LNHDA and CDR2 is SQIVND (reference sequence). Germline trimming cut 3 bases from V and 4 bases from J; bases unmatched to any gene: 10. The CDR3 length is 17 residues. The CDR3 loop reads CASSIGRRQGVNQPQHF. CDR3 bases: TGTGCCAGTAGTATCGGTAGGAGACAGGGGGTTAATCAGCCCCAGCATTTT. Supplemented by reference TRBV19 and TRBJ1-5, the full variable domain reads DGGITQSPKYLFRKEGQNVTLSCEQNLNHDAMYWYRQDPGQGLRLIYYSQIVNDFQKGDIAEGYSVSREKKESFPLTVTSAQKNPTAFYLCASSIGRRQGVNQPQHFGDGTRLSIL.

The J gene is TRBJ2-1, the V gene TRBV29-1; 7 bases map to TRBD2. The CDR3 totals 14 residues. CDR1 is SQVTM and CDR2 is ANQGSEA in the germline V gene. J gave up 0 bases and V 7 bases, and 6 bases lay outside the gene matches. The CDR3 DNA reads TGCAGCGGAAGCGGGGCCAACTCCTACAATGAGCAGTTCTTC. Encoded protein: CSGSGANSYNEQFF.

The chain links TRBV18 to TRBJ1-1; D not certain. Germline values: CDR1 KGHSH, CDR2 LQKENI. The CDR3 covers 14 residues. V lost 4 bases and J lost 1, with 10 bases in between. The CDR3 is CASSRKGANTEAFF. The CDR3 DNA follows: TGTGCCAGCTCACGCAAAGGTGCGAACACTGAAGCTTTCTTT.

This clone was counted between two and nine times. The rearrangement joins TRBV29-1 to TRBJ1-1; D gene uncertain. Between the trimmed V and J ends, which lost 4 bases and 1 base, there was a span of 10 bases. Germline assignment: CDR1 SQVTM and CDR2 ANQGSEA. The CDR3 has 13 residues. CDR3 amino acids: CSVASISNTEAFF. As DNA, the CDR3 is TGCAGCGTTGCAAGTATTTCGAACACTGAAGCTTTCTTT.

There are a few counts of this clone. The chain uses TRBV5-6 and TRBJ2-1; 10 nucleotides match TRBD2. CDR3 size: 15 residues. CDR1 is SGHDT and CDR2 is YYEEEE in the germline V gene. After removal of 1 base from V and 6 bases from J, the junction contained 4 bases not matched to a gene. CDR3: CASSLSLAGVNEQFF. The CDR3 DNA reads TGTGCCAGCAGCTTGTCGCTAGCGGGGGTCAATGAGCAGTTCTTC.

V gene TRBV2 combines with J gene TRBJ1-2, with 12 positions matching TRBD1. With 6 bases clipped from V and 7 bases from J, the junction kept 9 bases outside the gene matches. Germline V gives CDR1 SNHLY, CDR2 FYNNEI. There are 15 residues in the CDR3. The CDR3 DNA reads TGTGCCAGCAGCCAGGGGACAGGGGGCGATCCTGGCTACACCTTC. This codes for CASSQGTGGDPGYTF.

This sequence joins TRBV7-6 and TRBJ1-2, with 7 nucleotides matching TRBD1. Germline V lookup: CDR1 SGHVS, CDR2 FNYEAQ. The CDR3 has 13 amino acids. Trimming removed 3 bases from V and 5 bases from J; junction bases left unmatched: 3. The CDR3 DNA is TGTGCCAGCAGCTTGGGACAGCAGTATGGCTACACCTTC. This codes for CASSLGQQYGYTF.

The V and J genes are TRBV4-1 and TRBJ2-1; TRBD2 matches 8 bases. V shed 1 base and J 14 bases; nucleotides not matched to a gene: 4. CDR1 is MGHRA and CDR2 is YSYEKL in the germline V gene. CDR3 size: 12 residues. The CDR3 region is CASSQAGGPKFF. CDR3 sequence (DNA): TGCGCCAGCAGCCAAGCGGGAGGGCCCAAGTTCTTC.

The chain has TRBV5-6 and TRBJ2-3, with no clear D. Germline V gives CDR1 SGHDT, CDR2 YYEEEE. V was shortened by 4 bases and J by 5 bases, with 8 bases between the two germline ends. The CDR3 sequence is 12 residues long. CDR3: CASSPRRDTQYF. The CDR3 coding sequence is TGTGCCAGCAGCCCCAGGAGAGATACGCAGTATTTT.

Comments on this clone: Other nucleotide sequences in the sample specify the same CDR3. The J gene is TRBJ1-1, the V gene TRBV6-5; a possible D gene is TRBD1 (6 bases). The CDR3 has 14 residues. Germline assignment: CDR1 MNHEY and CDR2 SVGAGI. Trimming removed 2 bases from V and 2 bases from J, with 9 bases in between. The CDR3 region has the DNA TGTGCCAGCAGTTACGGGGGGACAAACACTGAAGCTTTCTTT. Protein sequence: CASSYGGTNTEAFF.

The chain is built from TRBV4-2 and TRBJ2-1, with 11 nucleotides matching TRBD2. The CDR3 totals 18 residues. V lost 0 bases to trimming and J lost 2 bases; unmatched junction nucleotides: 6. Germline CDR1 LGHNA, CDR2 YNFKEQ. Here the CDR3 DNA reads TGTGCCAGCAGCCAAGATGTAACTAGCGGGGGACCCTACAATGAGCAGTTCTTC. Translated: CASSQDVTSGGPYNEQFF.

This chain links TRBV5-1 with TRBJ2-2, with 10 positions matching TRBD2. CDR3 length: 16 residues. The ends lost 4 bases at V and 8 bases at J; junction bases unmatched: 11. Germline V gene lookup returns CDR1 SGHRS and CDR2 YFSETQ. The CDR3 region has the DNA TGCGCCAGCAGCACCCCCACTAGCGGGGCTTCAGGGGAGCTGTTTTTT. It translates to CASSTPTSGASGELFF.